These T cell receptor beta chains were read from a single sample in a study of T-cell reconstitution after alpha-beta-depleted transplantation in children. TCRdb reprocessed the PCR reads with MiXCR, giving one entry per CDR3 protein. Among fewer than 250,000 distinct CDR3 sequences listed, around a sixth were seen once. The specimen comprised PBMCs, mostly from graft donor cells, sampled 360 days after TCRalphabeta/CD19-depleted stem cell transplant. Receptor source: a male patient between 2 and 10 years old who had a stem cell transplant for acute lymphoblastic leukemia, so the T cells may come from the graft donor. Both conserved end residues are part of each CDR3. The order of the fields is clone size, V gene, CDR3 length, J gene, D gene, CDR3 protein, CDR3 DNA. D genes are given only for firm matches. Only some rows state a clone size, as once, few, many or a class for expanded clones.

NA	TRBV15	14	TRBJ2-7	NA	CATSRETTGYEQYF	TGTGCCACCAGCAGAGAAACTACGGGCTACGAGCAGTACTTC
few	TRBV5-8	15	TRBJ1-3	NA	CASSLGVYSGNTIYF	TGTGCCAGCAGCTTGGGTGTATACTCTGGAAACACCATATATTTT
few	TRBV4-2	15	TRBJ2-7	TRBD2	CASSQVGGGVYEQYF	TGTGCCAGCAGCCAAGTGGGCGGGGGGGTCTACGAGCAGTACTTC
many	TRBV3-1	12	TRBJ2-3	NA	CASSQDLDTQYF	TGTGCCAGCAGCCAAGACTTAGATACGCAGTATTTT
many	TRBV29-1	10	TRBJ2-1	NA	CSGGWTRQFF	TGCAGCGGGGGTTGGACCCGACAGTTCTTC
few	TRBV20-1	14	TRBJ2-3	NA	CSAGGPTGTDTQYF	TGCAGTGCTGGGGGGCCAACTGGCACAGATACGCAGTATTTT
NA	TRBV20-1	14	TRBJ2-7	TRBD1	CSARGRSSSYEQYF	TGCAGTGCGAGGGGGCGAAGCAGCTCCTACGAGCAGTACTTC
NA	TRBV12-3/TRBV12-4	13	TRBJ2-3	NA	CASLGGSGNTQYF	TGTGCCAGCCTCGGGGGTTCGGGAAATACGCAGTATTTT
NA	TRBV13	18	TRBJ2-2	TRBD2	CTSCLGTSGGANTGELFF	TGTACCAGCTGTTTAGGGACTAGCGGGGGGGCGAACACCGGGGAGCTGTTTTTT
NA	TRBV6-2/TRBV6-3	14	TRBJ1-3	NA	CATRTFLHGNTIYF	TGTGCCACACGGACATTTCTACATGGAAACACCATATATTTT
NA	TRBV10-2	13	TRBJ2-1	TRBD2	CATLPGGAEEQFF	TGCGCCACCCTCCCGGGGGGGGCAGAGGAGCAGTTCTTC
many	TRBV7-2	16	TRBJ2-1	NA	CASREGPGMGIREQFF	TGTGCCAGCAGGGAGGGGCCGGGGATGGGCATTCGGGAGCAGTTCTTC
NA	TRBV10-1	13	TRBJ2-3	NA	CASRQGGTDTQYF	TGCGCCAGTCGACAGGGAGGGACAGATACGCAGTATTTT
NA	TRBV10-2	14	TRBJ2-3	TRBD2	CASGFAGGSDTQYF	TGCGCCAGCGGGTTCGCGGGGGGCTCAGATACGCAGTATTTT
few	TRBV2	13	TRBJ1-1	NA	CASTDRRLTEAFF	TGTGCCAGCACCGACAGAAGGCTTACTGAAGCTTTCTTT
few	TRBV28	13	TRBJ2-7	NA	CASRPLSRHEQYF	TGTGCCAGCAGACCCCTCTCTCGCCACGAGCAGTACTTC
few	TRBV3-1	13	TRBJ1-1	NA	CASSQDGPREAFF	TGTGCCAGCAGCCAAGATGGGCCACGTGAAGCTTTCTTT
few	TRBV19	15	TRBJ2-2	NA	CASSIGRQNTGELFF	TGTGCCAGTAGTATCGGACGACAGAACACCGGGGAGCTGTTTTTT
few	TRBV4-3	13	TRBJ2-3	NA	CASSQSLADTQYF	TGCGCCAGCAGCCAATCACTAGCAGATACGCAGTATTTT
many	TRBV5-8	16	TRBJ2-1	NA	CASSGGGSPSYNEQFF	TGTGCCAGCTCAGGGGGAGGCTCCCCTTCCTACAATGAGCAGTTCTTC
NA	TRBV7-2	16	TRBJ2-7	TRBD1	CASSLRPGQGSYERYF	TGTGCCAGCAGCTTAAGACCGGGACAGGGTTCCTACGAGCGGTACTTC
few	TRBV19	13	TRBJ1-1	NA	CASSMAGSTEAFF	TGTGCCAGTAGTATGGCAGGGTCCACTGAAGCTTTCTTT
NA	TRBV6-5	15	TRBJ1-2	TRBD1	CASSYFGTGVEGYTF	TGTGCCAGCAGTTACTTCGGGACAGGGGTGGAAGGCTACACCTTC
few	TRBV10-3	17	TRBJ2-1	NA	CAISESGRLRSYNEQFF	TGTGCCATCAGTGAGTCAGGCAGGTTGCGGTCCTACAATGAGCAGTTCTTC
few	TRBV29-1	15	TRBJ2-1	TRBD1	CSVGTSGTGGNEQFF	TGCAGCGTTGGGACTTCCGGGACAGGAGGCAATGAGCAGTTCTTC
few	TRBV21-1	14	TRBJ2-7	NA	CASSLLRGGDEQYF	TGTGCCAGCAGCTTATTAAGGGGTGGGGACGAGCAGTACTTC
NA	TRBV5-1	15	TRBJ1-4	NA	CASSLAGTGEEKLFF	TGCGCCAGCAGCTTGGCCGGGACGGGCGAGGAAAAACTGTTTTTT
NA	TRBV11-2	16	TRBJ2-7	NA	CASSLDYWDGTYEQYF	TGTGCCAGCAGCTTAGATTACTGGGACGGTACCTACGAGCAGTACTTC
NA	TRBV15	13	TRBJ2-5	NA	CATSIRVQETQYF	TGTGCCACCAGCATTCGAGTTCAAGAGACCCAGTACTTC
few	TRBV7-2	14	TRBJ2-1	TRBD2	CASSLGTSGGAEFF	TGTGCCAGCAGCCTCGGGACTAGCGGGGGGGCGGAGTTCTTC
few	TRBV20-1	14	TRBJ2-3	NA	CSARAQPSTDTQYF	TGCAGTGCTAGGGCCCAACCTAGCACAGATACGCAGTATTTT
NA	TRBV4-3	18	TRBJ2-5	NA	CASSQDLGAHGGGETQYF	TGCGCCAGCAGCCAAGATTTAGGAGCCCATGGAGGAGGGGAGACCCAGTACTTC
NA	TRBV5-6	13	TRBJ2-7	NA	CASLSLDSYEQYF	TGTGCCAGCCTCTCACTGGACTCCTACGAGCAGTACTTC
many	TRBV6-6	13	TRBJ1-2	NA	CASIKQRAHGYTF	TGTGCCAGCATCAAACAGAGGGCCCATGGCTACACCTTC
few	TRBV5-1	15	TRBJ1-4	TRBD1	CASSTPDRGGEKLFF	TGCGCCAGCAGCACACCCGACAGGGGTGGTGAAAAACTGTTTTTT
few	TRBV28	18	TRBJ1-5	TRBD1	CASSFLRTGDESNQPQHF	TGTGCCAGCAGTTTTCTGCGGACAGGCGATGAATCCAATCAGCCCCAGCATTTT
few	TRBV6-5	14	TRBJ1-4	NA	CASSSTGVNEKLFF	TGTGCCAGCAGTTCGACAGGAGTTAATGAAAAACTGTTTTTT
few	TRBV18	14	TRBJ2-7	NA	CASSPSGPAYEQYF	TGTGCCAGCTCACCATCAGGTCCAGCCTACGAGCAGTACTTC
NA	TRBV27	18	TRBJ2-1	TRBD2	CASSMTSGGAVWENEQFF	TGTGCCAGCAGTATGACTAGCGGGGGGGCCGTCTGGGAAAATGAGCAGTTCTTC
few	TRBV28	14	TRBJ1-2	NA	CASSAIGPGYGYTF	TGTGCCAGCAGTGCGATTGGACCCGGCTATGGCTACACCTTC
few	TRBV5-8	15	TRBJ2-2	TRBD1	CASSLEGARTGELFF	TGTGCCAGCAGCTTGGAGGGGGCGAGGACCGGGGAGCTGTTTTTT
few	TRBV4-2	15	TRBJ1-1	TRBD1	CASSQESTGDTEAFF	TGTGCCAGCAGCCAAGAATCGACAGGGGACACTGAAGCTTTCTTT